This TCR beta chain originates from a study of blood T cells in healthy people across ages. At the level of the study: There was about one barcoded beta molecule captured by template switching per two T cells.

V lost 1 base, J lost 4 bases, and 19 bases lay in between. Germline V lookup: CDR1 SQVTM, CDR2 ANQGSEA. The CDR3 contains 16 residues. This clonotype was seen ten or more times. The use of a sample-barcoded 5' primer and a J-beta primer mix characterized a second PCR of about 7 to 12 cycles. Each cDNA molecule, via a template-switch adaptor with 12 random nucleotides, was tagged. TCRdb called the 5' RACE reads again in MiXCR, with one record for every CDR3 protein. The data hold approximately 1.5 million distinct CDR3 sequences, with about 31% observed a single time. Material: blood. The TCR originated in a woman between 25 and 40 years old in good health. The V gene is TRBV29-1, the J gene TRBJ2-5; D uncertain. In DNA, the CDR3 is TGCAGCGTTGAAGCCCCCCCGCCCTGGTCGGCAGAGACCCAGTACTTC. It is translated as CSVEAPPPWSAETQYF. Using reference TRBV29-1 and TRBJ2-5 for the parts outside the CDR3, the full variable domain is SAVISQKPSRDICQRGTSLTIQCQVDSQVTMMFWYRQQPGQSLTLIATANQGSEATYESGFVIDKFPISRPNLTFSTLTVSNMSPEDSSIYLCSVEAPPPWSAETQYFGPGTRLLVL.